The 26 T cell receptor beta chains listed next were all sequenced from one sample in a study of regulatory T cells in long-lasting Graves disease. Both iRepertoire HTBI primers and Arm-PCR of CDR3 regions were used to build the TCR beta libraries. Via MiXCR, TCRdb re-called the multiplex PCR reads, giving one row per CDR3 protein. The sample lists some 420,000 distinct CDR3 sequences; approximately 23% were seen once. Time point: persistent/refractory GD, antithyroid drugs over 5 years with positive TRAb. RNA isolated from PBMCs was used to make the TCR library. The specimen comprised peripheral blood mononuclear cells (PBMCs), sampled when the disease was refractory, from a patient treated with antithyroid drugs. The source is a female donor with Graves disease.

The V gene is TRBV7-2, the J gene TRBJ2-2, with 11 bases identical to TRBD2. The CDR3 length is 19 residues. Germline CDR1 and CDR2: SGHTA and FQGNSA. V gave up 2 bases and J gave up 1 base; unmatched junction bases: 9. This chain's CDR3 is CASSLSLLAGARNTGELFF. Written as DNA, the CDR3 is TGTGCCAGCAGCTTATCACTACTAGCGGGGGCCAGGAACACCGGGGAGCTGTTTTTT.

Turning to this clonotype: The likely explanation is a read error, given a far larger clone one base away. The genes are TRBV6-2 or TRBV6-3 and TRBJ1-1; a weak D match, TRBD1 (6 bases). The CDR3 has 13 residues. Germline assignment: CDR1 MNHEY and CDR2 SVGEGT. CDR3 in amino acids: CVSSPGANTEAFF. CDR3 nucleotides: TGTGTCAGCAGCCCAGGGGCTAACACTGAAGCTTTCTTT.

The chain uses TRBV13 and TRBJ1-1; a possible D gene is TRBD1 (5 bases). The germline gives CDR1 PRHDT, CDR2 FYEKMQ (reference sequence). CDR3 size: 13 residues. The V end lost 2 bases, the J end lost 8 bases, and 12 bases lay between the germline ends. The chain's CDR3 is CASSLIAGGEAFF. The CDR3 bases are TGTGCCAGCAGCTTAATTGCGGGGGGGGAAGCTTTCTTT.

The chain combines TRBV7-3 with TRBJ2-2; TRBD2 matches 7 bases. V trimming: 6 bases; J trimming: 2 bases; junction bases outside the gene matches: 6. In germline, CDR1 is SGHTA, CDR2 FQGTGA. This CDR3 has 15 amino acids. CDR3 DNA sequence: TGTGCCAGCAGTGAAGCGGGGCTTAACACCGGGGAGCTGTTTTTT. Translated: CASSEAGLNTGELFF. The full variable domain, rest sourced from reference TRBV7-3 and TRBJ2-2, is GAGVSQTPSNKVTEKGKYVELRCDPISGHTALYWYRQSLGQGPEFLIYFQGTGAADDSGLPNDRFFAVRPEGSVSTLKIQRTERGDSAVYLCASSEAGLNTGELFFGEGSRLTVL.

This rearrangement joins TRBV6-1 to TRBJ1-5; D may be TRBD1 (6 bases). CDR1 MNHNS and CDR2 SASEGT come from the germline V gene. The CDR3 contains 17 residues. The germline V and J ends were trimmed by 4 bases and 3 bases, with 19 bases remaining between them. The DNA of the CDR3 is TGTGCCAGCAGTGGCAGGGGAGCTAGAAACTCCAATCAGCCCCAGCATTTT. The encoded protein is CASSGRGARNSNQPQHF.

As for this clonotype: A far larger clone is a single base away, which makes a read error likely. The rearrangement joins TRBV28 to TRBJ1-2, with D unclear. The CDR3 extends over 13 amino acids. The germline gives CDR1 MDHEN, CDR2 SYDVKM. V was pared by 10 bases and J by 2 bases, with 14 bases between. CDR3 nucleotide sequence: TGTGCCATCAGCTTGGGAGAGAACTATGGCTACACCTTC. The encoded protein is CAISLGENYGYTF.

The chain joins TRBV6-1 to TRBJ2-2; 11 nucleotides align to TRBD2. The germline gives CDR1 MNHNS, CDR2 SASEGT. The J segment lost 5 bases and the V segment lost 5 bases, leaving 10 bases of the junction unmatched. The CDR3 length is 17 residues. The CDR3 nucleotides are TGTGCCAGCAGTCCTCCTAGCGGGAGGATTGGGACCGGGGAGCTGTTTTTT. It is translated as CASSPPSGRIGTGELFF.

This clonotype was picked up many times. V and J are TRBV28 and TRBJ2-5, with D perhaps matching TRBD1 or TRBD2 (6 bases each). Germline CDR1 is MDHEN and CDR2 is SYDVKM. V lost 6 bases and J lost 5, with 16 bases in between. The CDR3 length is 14 residues. This CDR3 is CASRPLEGGETQYF. CDR3 sequence (DNA): TGTGCCAGCAGACCTTTAGAAGGGGGGGAGACCCAGTACTTC.

The chain links TRBV9 to TRBJ2-3; D perhaps matches TRBD2 (7 bases). This CDR3 has 14 residues. V was cut by 6 bases and J by 4 bases, with 15 bases left in between. Germline V gene lookup returns CDR1 SGDLS and CDR2 YYNGEE. The CDR3 DNA is TGTGCCAGCAAGGGGGGGGGCCGCGCAGATACGCAGTATTTT. Protein product: CASKGGGRADTQYF. Combining the CDR3 with reference TRBV9 and TRBJ2-3 gives the whole variable domain DSGVTQTPKHLITATGQRVTLRCSPRSGDLSVYWYQQSLDQGLQFLIQYYNGEERAKGNILERFSAQQFPDLHSELNLSSLELGDSALYFCASKGGGRADTQYFGPGTRLTVL.

V is TRBV19 and J is TRBJ2-2; D may be TRBD1 or TRBD2 (5 bases each). With 2 bases removed from V and 3 bases from J, the gap between germline ends came to 7 bases. The V gene's germline CDR1 is LNHDA and CDR2 SQIVND (reference sequence). There are 14 residues in the CDR3. CDR3 nucleotide sequence: TGTGCCAGTAGTATAATGGGGGACACCGGGGAGCTGTTTTTT. It codes for CASSIMGDTGELFF.

The chain couples TRBV19 to TRBJ1-6; D remains ambiguous. V was clipped by 6 bases and J by 7 bases, with 13 bases between them. Germline assignment: CDR1 LNHDA and CDR2 SQIVND (reference sequence). CDR3 length: 14 amino acids. CDR3 DNA: TGTGCCAGTAGGACGGGAAACACCAATTCACCCCTCCACTTT. Translating it yields CASRTGNTNSPLHF.

This chain links TRBV28 with TRBJ1-1; 9 bases match TRBD1. CDR1 and CDR2 from the germline V gene are MDHEN and SYDVKM. CDR3 length equals 16 residues. J gave up 0 bases and V 5 bases, and 7 bases lay outside the gene matches. CDR3 nucleotide sequence: TGTGCCAGCAGTGGGACAGGGAGTGACATGAACACTGAAGCTTTCTTT. Translating it yields CASSGTGSDMNTEAFF.

CDR3 nucleotide sequence: TGTGCCAGCAGTCGTCCGGGACCTAATAACAATGAGCAGTTCTTC. The encoded protein is CASSRPGPNNNEQFF. The gene calls are TRBV7-9 and TRBJ2-1; perhaps D is TRBD1 or TRBD2 (5 bases each). The CDR3 runs 15 residues. Germline lookup yields CDR1 SEHNR and CDR2 FQNEAQ (reference sequence). V lost 6 bases to trimming and J lost 5 bases, with 17 bases between them.

The chain has TRBV20-1 and TRBJ2-5; 9 positions match TRBD1. The CDR3 extends over 17 amino acids. Germline V gene lookup returns CDR1 DFQATT and CDR2 SNEGSKA (reference sequence). Trimming cost V 0 bases and J 5 bases; bases outside gene matches: 13. The CDR3 reads CSARDYGDRGVGETQYF. The CDR3 DNA sequence: TGCAGTGCTAGAGATTACGGAGACAGGGGGGTTGGCGAGACCCAGTACTTC.

This clonotype was counted a few times. Germline is not matched at one junction end, which may reflect a read error. The rearrangement joins TRBV7-8 to TRBJ2-5; 11 nucleotides align to TRBD2. The germline V gene has CDR1 SGHVS and CDR2 FQNEAQ. The CDR3 consists of 15 residues. The CDR3 loop is CASSQVAGGLETQYF. The CDR3 DNA follows: TGCGCCAGCAGCCAAGTAGCGGGGGGGCTTGAGACCCAGTACTTC.

This clonotype was picked up a small number of times. J is TRBJ2-5 and V is TRBV13, with 8 bases fitting TRBD2. The V gene end was trimmed by 0 bases and the J gene end by 2 bases; junction bases not matched to a gene: 11. Per the germline V gene, CDR1 is PRHDT and CDR2 is FYEKMQ (reference sequence). This CDR3 comprises 18 residues. The CDR3 region has the DNA TGTGCCAGCAGCTTAGGCCTTGGCACTAGCGGTCGACAAGAGACCCAGTACTTC. The encoded protein is CASSLGLGTSGRQETQYF.

Ten or more counts support this clonotype. The chain carries TRBV7-2 and TRBJ1-4; TRBD1 is a possible D gene (6 bases). V was clipped by 4 bases and J by 11 bases, with 8 bases between them. CDR3 size: 11 residues. The germline V gene has CDR1 SGHTA and CDR2 FQGNSA. CDR3 sequence (DNA): TGTGCCAGCAGCTCAACAGGGAAACTGTTTTTT. Encoded protein: CASSSTGKLFF.

This chain uses TRBV28 with TRBJ1-6; D not certain. The CDR3 has 12 residues. V gave up 10 bases and J gave up 4 bases, with 8 bases separating them. Germline assignment: CDR1 MDHEN and CDR2 SYDVKM. CDR3 in amino acids: CATGEYNSPLHF. The CDR3 DNA is TGTGCCACCGGGGAGTATAATTCACCCCTCCACTTT.

This clonotype was seen repeatedly, ten times or more. The V gene is TRBV19, the J gene TRBJ2-5; D possibly corresponds to TRBD1 (6 bases). The CDR3 runs 14 residues. Germline V gene lookup returns CDR1 LNHDA and CDR2 SQIVND (reference sequence). V lost 3 bases to trimming and J lost 3 bases, with 11 bases between them. The CDR3 is CASSMTSGEETQYF. The DNA for the CDR3 is TGTGCCAGTAGTATGACGTCAGGGGAAGAGACCCAGTACTTC.

Of note for this clonotype: A single base separates this from a much larger clone, so it may be a read error. The chain recombines TRBV28 with TRBJ2-7; D possibly uses TRBD1 or TRBD2 (5 bases each). Looked up from germline, CDR1 is MDHEN and CDR2 is SYDVKM. This CDR3 is 14 amino acids long. The ends were cut back, 6 bases at V and 7 bases at J, with 19 bases in the middle. CDR3 sequence reads: CASRATASSGEQYF. CDR3 nucleotides: TGTGCCAGCAGAGCGACAGCCTCCTCGGGAGAGCAGTACTTC.

This clonotype was seen ten or more times. V gene TRBV7-2 combines with J gene TRBJ1-1, with D perhaps matching TRBD1 (5 bases). The CDR3 is 13 residues long. CDR1 SGHTA and CDR2 FQGNSA come from the germline V gene. V gave up 1 base and J gave up 4 bases, with 7 bases separating them. DNA for the CDR3: TGTGCCAGCAGCTTAGTAGGGACCACTGAAGCTTTCTTT. Protein: CASSLVGTTEAFF. The whole variable domain, remainder taken from reference TRBV7-2 and TRBJ1-1, is GAGVSQSPSNKVTEKGKDVELRCDPISGHTALYWYRQSLGQGLEFLIYFQGNSAPDKSGLPSDRFSAERTGGSVSTLTIQRTQQEDSAVYLCASSLVGTTEAFFGQGTRLTVV.

This clonotype was observed at least ten times. This chain uses TRBV11-1 with TRBJ2-5; tentative D call: TRBD1 (6 bases). V shed 4 bases and J shed 0 bases, with 9 bases lying between them. Germline V lookup: CDR1 SGHAT, CDR2 FQDESV (reference sequence). CDR3 length equals 14 residues. The CDR3 region is CASSSRQDQETQYF. The CDR3 DNA reads TGTGCCAGCAGCTCCCGACAGGACCAAGAGACCCAGTACTTC.

This clonotype was seen only a few times. The chain links TRBV6-1 to TRBJ2-2; D is tentatively TRBD1 or TRBD2 (5 bases each). The V gene lost 6 bases and the J gene lost 6 bases, with 14 bases spanning the gap. Germline CDR1 reads MNHNS; CDR2 reads SASEGT. This CDR3 is built from 14 residues. This CDR3 is CASRGDMMAGELFF. CDR3 DNA sequence: TGTGCCAGCAGGGGGGATATGATGGCCGGGGAGCTGTTTTTT.

The V and J genes are TRBV7-9 and TRBJ1-2, with TRBD1 matching over 7 bases. Germline V gene sequence: CDR1 SEHNR, CDR2 FQNEAQ (reference sequence). Trimming cost V 3 bases and J 8 bases; bases outside gene matches: 6. The CDR3 extends over 13 amino acids. CDR3 sequence (DNA): TGTGCCAGCAGCTTTGTCTCGACAGGGGGCTACACCTTC. Protein: CASSFVSTGGYTF.

This clonotype was recorded many times. V usage is TRBV28 and J usage is TRBJ1-4; 9 bases are a match to TRBD1. Losses at the gene ends were 3 bases for V and 8 bases for J; bases not matched to a gene: 7. Per germline, CDR1 MDHEN and CDR2 SYDVKM. The CDR3 is 15 amino acids. The CDR3 reads CASSFSGQGDEKLFF. The CDR3 DNA sequence: TGTGCCAGCAGTTTCTCGGGACAGGGAGACGAAAAACTGTTTTTT.

Many counts were recorded for this clonotype. The chain has TRBV28 and TRBJ1-5; TRBD1 is a possible D gene (5 bases). Germline values: CDR1 MDHEN, CDR2 SYDVKM. V dropped 5 bases and J dropped 11 bases, with 13 bases sitting between them. This CDR3 has 12 residues. The CDR3, as DNA: TGTGCCAGCAGTCCCCAAGGACATACCCAGCATTTT. It is translated as CASSPQGHTQHF.